This TCR beta chain was recorded in a study of cytotoxic CD8 clonotypes in ibrutinib-treated CLL. Produced via immunoSEQ multiplex PCR; TCRdb's table is partial and in-frame only. The table lists over 250,000 clones, roughly three quarters of them singletons, with roughly 5.7% in the top ten. CDR3 size: 14 residues. The V end was cut by 1 base, the J end by 10 bases, with 14 bases between. Per germline, CDR1 SEHNR and CDR2 FQNEAQ (reference sequence). The source material was PBMCs, sampled at disease progression, from a patient treated with ibrutinib. The chain is built from TRBV7-9 and TRBJ2-1; D unresolved. The source is a human donor with chronic lymphocytic leukemia. This CDR3 reads CASSLGGPRSEQFF. CDR3 nucleotide sequence: TGTGCCAGCAGCTTAGGTGGGCCCCGTTCGGAGCAGTTCTTC.